This T cell receptor beta chain was sequenced in a study of T cells in Graves' hyperthyroidism and ophthalmopathy. Trimming removed 3 bases from V and 0 bases from J, with 10 bases in between. The CDR3 consists of 15 residues. The germline V gene encodes CDR1 LGHDT and CDR2 YNNKEL (reference sequence). Regarding the study as a whole: A 13 V-J model separated ophthalmopathy from stable hyperthyroidism.

This clonotype was recorded many times. No antigen is known for it. TCR beta CDR3 sequences were amplified from RNA transcripts. The HTBI set primed first-round TCR CDR3 RT-PCR. MiXCR was run by TCRdb on the multiplex PCR reads, yielding one entry per CDR3 protein. The sample shows 730,000 or so distinct CDR3 sequences, around a sixth of them seen only once. Patients aged 18 to 65 had newly diagnosed hyperthyroidism of under 2 months' duration. Material for sequencing was blood. The chain employs TRBV3-1 and TRBJ2-3; TRBD1 might be the D (5 bases). The receptor was derived from a woman aged 50 to 65 with Graves' hyperthyroidism that later progressed to Graves' ophthalmopathy. The CDR3 DNA is TGTGCCAGCAGCCAGATGACAGCAAGCACAGATACGCAGTATTTT. Translated, it gives CASSQMTASTDTQYF.